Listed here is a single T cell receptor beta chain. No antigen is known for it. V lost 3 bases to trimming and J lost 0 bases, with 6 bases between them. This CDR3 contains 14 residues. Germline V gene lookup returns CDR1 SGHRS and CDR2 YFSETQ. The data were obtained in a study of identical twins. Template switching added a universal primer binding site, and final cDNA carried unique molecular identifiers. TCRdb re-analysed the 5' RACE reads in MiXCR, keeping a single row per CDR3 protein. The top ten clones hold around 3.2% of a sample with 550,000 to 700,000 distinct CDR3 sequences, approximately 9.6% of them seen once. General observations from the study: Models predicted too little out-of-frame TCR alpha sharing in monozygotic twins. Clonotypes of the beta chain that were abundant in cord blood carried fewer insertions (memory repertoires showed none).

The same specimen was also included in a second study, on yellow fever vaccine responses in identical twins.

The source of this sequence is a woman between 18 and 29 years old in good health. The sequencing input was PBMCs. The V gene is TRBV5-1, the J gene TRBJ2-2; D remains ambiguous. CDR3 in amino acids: CASSYWANTGELFF. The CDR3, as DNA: TGCGCCAGCAGCTATTGGGCGAACACCGGGGAGCTGTTTTTT.